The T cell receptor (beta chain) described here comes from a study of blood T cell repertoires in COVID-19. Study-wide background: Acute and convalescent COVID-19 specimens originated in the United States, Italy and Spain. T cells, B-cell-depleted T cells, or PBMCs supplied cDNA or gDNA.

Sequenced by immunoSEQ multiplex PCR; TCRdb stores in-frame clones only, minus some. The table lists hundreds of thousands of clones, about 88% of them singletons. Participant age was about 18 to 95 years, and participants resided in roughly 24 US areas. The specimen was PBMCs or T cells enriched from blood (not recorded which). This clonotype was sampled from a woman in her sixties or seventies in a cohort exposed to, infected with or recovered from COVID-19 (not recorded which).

The CDR3 region is CASSPGHLSSYEQYF. In DNA form, the CDR3 reads TGTGCCAGCTCACCAGGACACCTGAGCTCCTACGAGCAGTACTTC. This chain uses TRBV18 with TRBJ2-7, with D perhaps TRBD1 (5 bases). The CDR3 is made up of 15 amino acids. Germline V gene sequence: CDR1 KGHSH, CDR2 LQKENI. Trimming pared 2 bases from V and 0 bases from J, leaving 11 bases between.